Shown below are 25 T cell receptor beta chains from a single sample sequenced in a study of post-analysis software for immune sequencing data. Findings and caveats of the study: Compared with controls, patients had more of about 5 TRBV segments, including TRBV5-6, TRBV5-1 and TRBV20-1.

cDNA libraries of TCR beta carried unique molecular identifiers. Each CDR3 protein is one row after TCRdb ran MiXCR on the PCR reads. Seen here are roughly 540,000 distinct CDR3 sequences, around 31% observed once, and the top ten hold approximately 6%. Antigen specificity for these receptors is unknown. The sample comprised blood. These receptors originate from a girl aged 2-17 years with multiple sclerosis.

For this clonotype: At one of its ends the junction is not consistent with the germline gene, which may arise from a read error. The gene calls are TRBV6-5 and TRBJ1-2, with 9 bases that match TRBD1. The CDR3 is 14 residues long. The germline gives CDR1 MNHEY, CDR2 SVGAGI. The CDR3 bases are TGTGCCGGCAGGGACCGGACAGGGGTGGGAGTCTACACCTTC. This encodes CAGRDRTGVGVYTF.

The chain carries TRBV13 and TRBJ1-2; D is uncertain. The ends were cut back, 3 bases at V and 4 bases at J, with 21 bases in the middle. This CDR3 is built from 17 residues. Germline V lookup: CDR1 PRHDT, CDR2 FYEKMQ (reference sequence). CDR3 DNA: TGTGCCAGCAGCTTTATCTCCGGAGGGCCCCAAGGCTATGGCTACACCTTC. This encodes CASSFISGGPQGYGYTF.

This clonotype was detected ten times or more. The chain links TRBV3-1 to TRBJ1-2; 8 bases map to TRBD1. Germline V gene lookup returns CDR1 LGHDT and CDR2 YNNKEL (reference sequence). This CDR3 contains 15 residues. With V trimmed by 4 bases and J by 4 bases, 8 bases remained unmatched. The CDR3 is CASSLSGQGGYGYTF. The DNA of the CDR3 is TGTGCCAGCAGCCTCTCCGGACAGGGAGGCTATGGCTACACCTTC.

This clonotype showed up just a few times. The chain joins TRBV20-1 to TRBJ2-7, with 7 bases lining up with TRBD2. CDR1 and CDR2 from the germline V gene are DFQATT and SNEGSKA (reference sequence). Germline trimming cut 3 bases from V and 2 bases from J; bases unmatched to any gene: 4. This CDR3 region has 13 residues. CDR3 amino acids: CSASGRGPYEQYF. CDR3 bases: TGCAGTGCTAGTGGGAGGGGCCCCTACGAGCAGTACTTC.

This sequence joins TRBV5-1 and TRBJ2-1; unclear D gene. Germline CDR1 is SGHRS and CDR2 is YFSETQ. The V and J ends lost 0 bases and 1 base respectively, with 11 bases between them. The CDR3 has 16 residues. CDR3 loop: CASSLEPGQSYNEQFF. CDR3 in DNA: TGCGCCAGCAGCTTGGAACCAGGTCAGTCCTACAATGAGCAGTTCTTC.

The gene calls are TRBV5-1 and TRBJ1-6, with unresolved D. The V gene's germline CDR1 is SGHRS and CDR2 YFSETQ. The CDR3 has 14 residues. The V and J ends lost 0 bases and 7 bases respectively, with 8 bases between them. Written as DNA, the CDR3 is TGCGCCAGCAGCTTGGAACTCGGAAATTCACCCCTCCACTTT. It translates to CASSLELGNSPLHF.

V and J are TRBV7-9 and TRBJ1-2, with D perhaps TRBD1 (5 bases). The CDR3 runs 13 residues. Germline V gene sequence: CDR1 SEHNR, CDR2 FQNEAQ (reference sequence). Trimming removed 7 bases at V and 5 bases at J, with 14 bases between. For the CDR3, the DNA is TGTGCCAGCACGACTAGACAGCCATATGGCTACACCTTC. Protein product: CASTTRQPYGYTF. The full variable domain, completed using reference TRBV7-9 and TRBJ1-2, is DTGVSQNPRHKITKRGQNVTFRCDPISEHNRLYWYRQTLGQGPEFLTYFQNEAQLEKSRLLSDRFSAERPKGSFSTLEIQRTEQGDSAMYLCASTTRQPYGYTFGSGTRLTVV.

In this sample, this clonotype turned up a few times. A much bigger clone sits one base away, suggesting this may be a read error. This sequence joins TRBV20-1 and TRBJ2-5; D is perhaps TRBD2 (6 bases). Germline assignment: CDR1 DFQATT and CDR2 SNEGSKA (reference sequence). The CDR3 sequence is 12 residues long. V was shortened by 6 bases and J by 11 bases, with 19 bases between the two germline ends. CDR3 nucleotide sequence: TGCAGTGCCGACTTTAGCGGAAATGAGCAGTACTTC. Translating gives CSADFSGNEQYF.

The chain links TRBV29-1 to TRBJ1-2, with TRBD1 as a possible D gene (6 bases). CDR1 and CDR2 from the germline V gene are SQVTM and ANQGSEA. The CDR3 length is 13 residues. Trimming removed 0 bases from V and 5 bases from J, with 10 bases in between. The CDR3 DNA follows: TGCAGCGTTGAAGACAGGGGAGGGTATGGCTACACCTTC. Translated, it gives CSVEDRGGYGYTF.

This clonotype occurred a few times. The chain recombines TRBV9 with TRBJ2-1; D is uncertain. Germline lookup yields CDR1 SGDLS and CDR2 YYNGEE. There are 13 residues in the CDR3. The V end was cut by 1 base, the J end by 5 bases, with 7 bases between. The CDR3 protein is CASSVNSHNEQFF. Written as DNA, the CDR3 is TGTGCCAGCAGCGTAAACAGCCACAATGAGCAGTTCTTC.

This clonotype was counted many times. J is TRBJ2-3 and V is TRBV5-1; D not certain. The CDR3 loop spans 12 amino acids. CDR1 is SGHRS and CDR2 is YFSETQ in the germline V gene. Between the trimmed V and J ends, which lost 4 bases and 0 bases, there was a span of 3 bases. The CDR3 reads CASSISTDTQYF. The CDR3 region has the DNA TGCGCCAGCAGCATAAGCACAGATACGCAGTATTTT. Combining the CDR3 with reference TRBV5-1 and TRBJ2-3 gives the whole variable domain KAGVTQTPRYLIKTRGQQVTLSCSPISGHRSVSWYQQTPGQGLQFLFEYFSETQRNKGNFPGRFSGRQFSNSRSEMNVSTLELGDSALYLCASSISTDTQYFGPGTRLTVL.

The CDR3 loop reads CASKGRGGCETQYF. The CDR3 DNA follows: TGTGCCAGCAAGGGAAGGGGGGGCTGTGAGACCCAGTACTTC. The chain links TRBV27 to TRBJ2-7; maybe TRBD2 (7 bases). The closer fit of TRBJ2-5 to the DNA end suggests the J call may be wrong. Germline V CDR1 and CDR2: MNHEY, SMNVEV (reference sequence). The CDR3 runs to 14 residues.

This clonotype was counted a few times. The chain uses TRBV6-5 and TRBJ2-5; a weak D match, TRBD1 (5 bases). The CDR3 runs to 15 residues. V gave up 0 bases and J gave up 6 bases, with 14 bases separating them. The germline V gene encodes CDR1 MNHEY and CDR2 SVGAGI. CDR3: CASSYSVGPPKTQYF. The CDR3 DNA sequence: TGTGCCAGCAGTTACTCGGTGGGGCCCCCAAAGACCCAGTACTTC.

This rearrangement joins TRBV5-1 to TRBJ1-1; no reliable D call. Germline V gene sequence: CDR1 SGHRS, CDR2 YFSETQ. The CDR3 has 13 amino acids. V was pared by 2 bases and J by 1 base, with 6 bases between. The CDR3 loop reads CASSFTANTEAFF. For the CDR3, the DNA is TGCGCCAGCAGCTTCACGGCGAACACTGAAGCTTTCTTT.

The genes are TRBV2 and TRBJ1-1; TRBD1 matches at 12 bases. Germline V gene data show CDR1 as SNHLY and CDR2 as FYNNEI. V trimming: 8 bases; J trimming: 1 base; junction bases outside the gene matches: 5. There are 15 residues in the CDR3. CDR3 in amino acids: CASLRDRGQNTEAFF. CDR3 DNA sequence: TGTGCCAGCCTCCGGGACAGGGGGCAGAACACTGAAGCTTTCTTT.

CDR3 bases: TGTGCCAGCGCGGGAAGGGCGGGGGTACCAACAGATACGCAGTATTTT. Translated, it gives CASAGRAGVPTDTQYF. This chain connects TRBV9 to TRBJ2-3, with 7 bases that match TRBD2. Unmatched junction bases numbered 14, after V lost 7 bases and J lost 3 bases. The CDR3 is made up of 16 amino acids. Germline V gene data show CDR1 as SGDLS and CDR2 as YYNGEE.

To note about this clonotype: A read error may account for a junction end that differs from germline. This sequence joins TRBV7-8 and TRBJ1-5; D is unresolved. Looked up from germline, CDR1 is SGHVS and CDR2 is FQNEAQ. The CDR3 has 15 amino acids. The CDR3 spells CAGSLDAGSNQPQHF. The DNA of the CDR3 is TGTGCCGGCAGCTTAGATGCGGGGAGCAATCAGCCCCAGCATTTT.

This chain connects TRBV2 to TRBJ2-7; 9 bases are a match to TRBD2. The germline CDR1 and CDR2 sequences are SNHLY and FYNNEI. J lost 3 bases, V lost 6 bases, and 15 bases had no gene match. This CDR3 spans 17 amino acids. CDR3 bases: TGTGCCAGCAGCCGTCTATCCCCCGGGACTAGCTTCTACGAGCAGTACTTC. Translation: CASSRLSPGTSFYEQYF.

The V call is TRBV10-3, the J call TRBJ2-3; TRBD2 aligns across 13 bases. The CDR3 loop spans 18 amino acids. Losses at the gene ends were 4 bases for V and 1 base for J; bases not matched to a gene: 8. Germline V gives CDR1 ENHRY, CDR2 SYGVKD. The CDR3 DNA reads TGTGCCATCAGTGGAACTAGCGGGGGGGCCCTTGGCACAGATACGCAGTATTTT. Protein sequence: CAISGTSGGALGTDTQYF.

The CDR3 loop reads CASSLVSIGDQPQHF. The CDR3 bases are TGTGCCAGCAGCTTGGTGTCCATTGGGGATCAGCCCCAGCATTTT. The gene calls are TRBV5-5 and TRBJ1-5; D gene uncertain. The V and J ends lost 0 bases and 5 bases respectively, with 12 bases between them. This CDR3 comprises 15 residues. Germline loops: CDR1 SGHKS, CDR2 YYEKEE (reference sequence).

This clonotype was seen more than once but under ten times. This chain connects TRBV4-2 to TRBJ2-1; TRBD2 aligns across 11 bases. Germline CDR1 reads LGHNA; CDR2 reads YNFKEQ. V lost 0 bases, J lost 6 bases, and 7 bases stayed unmatched. This CDR3 has 17 residues. The CDR3 nucleotides read TGTGCCAGCAGCCAAGAAGGGACTAGCGGCCGTCTCAATGAGCAGTTCTTC. It is translated as CASSQEGTSGRLNEQFF.

DNA of the CDR3: TGCAGTGCTCCGGAGTCCTGGGCGTACACAGATACGCAGTATTTT. The encoded protein is CSAPESWAYTDTQYF. V usage is TRBV20-1 and J usage is TRBJ2-3, with unresolved D. The V end lost 5 bases, the J end lost 2 bases, and 17 bases lay between the germline ends. The CDR3 length is 15 residues. CDR1 and CDR2 (germline): DFQATT, SNEGSKA (reference sequence).

The chain uses TRBV7-3 and TRBJ2-5; D is unresolved. The CDR3 covers 13 residues. The V gene lost 1 base and the J gene lost 7 bases, with 10 bases spanning the gap. Germline CDR1 reads SGHTA; CDR2 reads FQGTGA. CDR3 amino acids: CASSLRSVMTQYF. CDR3 DNA: TGTGCCAGCAGCTTAAGGAGCGTTATGACCCAGTACTTC.

The gene calls are TRBV20-1 and TRBJ2-5, with D perhaps matching TRBD2 (5 bases). V was shortened by 6 bases and J by 1 base, with 15 bases between the two germline ends. The CDR3 contains 14 residues. Germline V gives CDR1 DFQATT, CDR2 SNEGSKA (reference sequence). The CDR3 DNA is TGCAGTGCCCCGGGATCCCCAACCCAAGAGACCCAGTACTTC. This codes for CSAPGSPTQETQYF.

This clonotype was counted a few times. J is TRBJ2-6 and V is TRBV20-1; weak D call: TRBD2 (5 bases). CDR1 is DFQATT, CDR2 SNEGSKA, per germline (reference sequence). CDR3 size: 15 residues. V was clipped by 5 bases and J by 0 bases, with 11 bases between them. In nucleotides, the CDR3 is TGCAGTGCTCCGGACTGGAGCTCTGGGGCCAACGTCCTGACTTTC. Amino acids: CSAPDWSSGANVLTF.